Sequencing of this T cell receptor beta chain was carried out in a study of blood T cell repertoires in COVID-19. Overall study context: The origin of the acute and convalescent COVID-19 samples was the United States, Italy and Spain. Sources were T cells, B-cell-depleted T cells, or PBMCs; the material itself was cDNA or gDNA.

Germline V gives CDR1 SGHTS, CDR2 YDEGEE. The CDR3 contains 15 residues. Trimming removed 4 bases at V and 8 bases at J, with 19 bases between. The study assigned cohorts using participant-reported clinical history. Original analysis: Amplification with reference gene primers provided the estimates of nucleated cell counts. Method: immunoSEQ multiplex PCR; TCRdb's copy keeps in-frame clones and lacks some. That table gives V, J and clone size, and the DNA gave D and trimming. The profile covers 260,000 or so clones, with around 90% appearing a single time and 2.5% to 3% taken by the ten largest. V gene TRBV5-8 combines with J gene TRBJ1-5; TRBD1 is a possible D gene (6 bases). Material: PBMCs or T cells enriched from blood (not recorded which). The TCR was taken from a woman aged 25 to 39 with acute COVID-19. The CDR3 DNA follows: TGTGCCAGCAGCGAGGGACAAGGCGCTCGGAAGCCCCAGCATTTT. Translation gives CASSEGQGARKPQHF.